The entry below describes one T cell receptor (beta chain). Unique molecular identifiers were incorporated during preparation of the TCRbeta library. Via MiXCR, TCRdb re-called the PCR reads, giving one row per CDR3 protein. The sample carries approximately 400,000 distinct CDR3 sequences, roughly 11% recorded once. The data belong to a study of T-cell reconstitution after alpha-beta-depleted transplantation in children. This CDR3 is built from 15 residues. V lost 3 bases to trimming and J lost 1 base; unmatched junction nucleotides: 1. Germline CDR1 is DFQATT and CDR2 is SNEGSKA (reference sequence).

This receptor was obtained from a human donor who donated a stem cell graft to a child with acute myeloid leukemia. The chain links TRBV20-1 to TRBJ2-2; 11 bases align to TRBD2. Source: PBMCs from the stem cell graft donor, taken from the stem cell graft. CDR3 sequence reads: CSASLAGGNTGELFF. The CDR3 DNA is TGCAGTGCTAGTCTAGCGGGGGGGAACACCGGGGAGCTGTTTTTT.